Below are 5 T cell receptor beta chains sequenced from a single sample in a study of blood T cell repertoires in COVID-19. Assay used: immunoSEQ multiplex PCR; TCRdb lists only in-frame clones, some missing. The table lists tens of thousands of clones, about 88% of them singletons. Sequenced material: peripheral blood. Every receptor here comes from a man aged 65 to 79 with acute or convalescent COVID-19.

This clone occurred once. V and J are TRBV5-5 and TRBJ2-7; no clear D gene. This CDR3 contains 13 residues. Germline CDR1 SGHKS, CDR2 YYEKEE (reference sequence). V gave up 6 bases and J gave up 5 bases, with 15 bases separating them. CDR3 coding DNA: TGTGCCAGCACCCAGGATGTTTGGGACGAGCAGTACTTC. As protein: CASTQDVWDEQYF.

The V and J genes are TRBV12-3 or TRBV12-4 and TRBJ1-4, with a tentative D call TRBD1 (5 bases). The CDR3 is 11 residues long. V lost 3 bases, J lost 11 bases, and 7 bases lay in between. CDR3 DNA: TGTGCCAGCAGTTTGAGACAGAAACTGTTTTTT. It translates to CASSLRQKLFF.

The V gene is TRBV15, the J gene TRBJ2-7; D perhaps matches TRBD1 (5 bases). This CDR3 comprises 18 residues. CDR1 LNHNV and CDR2 YYDKDF come from the germline V gene (reference sequence). V was shortened by 4 bases and J by 0 bases, with 22 bases between the two germline ends. DNA of the CDR3: TGTGCCACCAGCAAGGCCTTTCTTACAGGCCCAAGCTCCTACGAGCAGTACTTC. As protein: CATSKAFLTGPSSYEQYF.

The rearrangement joins TRBV5-4 to TRBJ1-2; 9 positions agree with TRBD1. Germline values: CDR1 SGHNT, CDR2 YYREEE (reference sequence). The J segment lost 4 bases and the V segment lost 4 bases, leaving 8 bases of the junction unmatched. The CDR3 is 15 residues long. The CDR3 sequence: CASSLGTGIIYGYTF. CDR3 bases: TGTGCCAGCAGCCTAGGGACAGGGATAATCTATGGCTACACCTTC.

V is TRBV11-2 and J is TRBJ2-7; 8 nucleotides line up with TRBD2. The V segment lost 6 bases and the J segment 3 bases; nucleotides outside the gene matches: 4. The germline CDR1 and CDR2 sequences are SGHAT and FQNNGV. The CDR3 covers 13 residues. CDR3 nucleotide sequence: TGTGCCAGCAGTTTCCTAGCGGGCTACGAGCAGTACTTC. Translated: CASSFLAGYEQYF.